The entry below gives a single T cell receptor beta chain sequence along with its context. The antigen is not known. The data were obtained in a study of T cell responses to AZD1222 COVID-19 vaccine. Notes on the study in general: A mostly white British donor set with more females was recruited, and clonal diversity was possibly underestimated. Researchers took repertoire samples only after the peak T cell response had come. Epitopes outside B.1.351 and B.1.1.7 mutated regions reportedly drew nearly half of spike TCRs.

Method: immunoSEQ multiplex PCR; TCRdb's copy keeps in-frame clones and lacks some. Among 200,000 to 300,000 clones listed, just over 90% were seen once. Trimming stripped 2 bases from V and 7 bases from J, with 14 bases between. Germline-derived CDR1 and CDR2 are GTSNPN and SVGIG (reference sequence). CDR3 length equals 13 residues. The TCR sequence derives from an adult in good health. Here the sequenced sample was peripheral blood, taken on day 0 of AZD1222 vaccination. The V call is TRBV30, the J call TRBJ1-2; D is uncertain. The CDR3 region is CAWSSLGMSGYTF. Here the CDR3 DNA reads TGTGCCTGGAGTTCCCTGGGTATGAGTGGCTACACCTTC.